The clone carrying this T cell receptor (beta chain) occurred many times. Its antigen is as yet unknown. The sample comes from a study of response to subunit inactivated influenza vaccine. Germline loops: CDR1 SGDLS, CDR2 YYNGEE. The CDR3 runs 14 residues. V was trimmed by 0 bases and J by 0 bases, leaving 3 bases between them. Study-level points and caveats: Authors proposed each seasonal influenza vaccination draws in few new T cells.

TCRdb itself ran the RT-PCR reads through MiXCR, one entry per CDR3 protein. The table has about 170,000 distinct CDR3 sequences, about 10% seen once. Material: CD8+ T cells sorted from PBMCs, obtained around 25 months after vaccination. This receptor was identified in a man between 50 and 75 years old who received an inactivated influenza vaccine. The chain has TRBV9 and TRBJ2-2; no definite D call. The CDR3 sequence: CASSVGANTGELFF. The CDR3, as DNA: TGTGCCAGCAGCGTAGGGGCGAACACCGGGGAGCTGTTTTTT.